This TCR beta chain was retrieved from a study of T-cell memory formation after mild COVID-19. The V gene's germline CDR1 is LGHNT and CDR2 FRNRAP. The CDR3 contains 12 residues. The V end was cut by 5 bases, the J end by 7 bases, with 9 bases between. 5'RACE with constant-segment primers yielded barcoded, UMI-tagged TCR alpha and TCR beta cDNA libraries. One entry per CDR3 protein results from TCRdb running MiXCR on the 5' RACE reads. The table lists over 70,000 distinct CDR3 sequences, around 15% of them singletons, with 39% in the top ten. The study's findings and limits: Some responding clones appeared in pre-infection memory, suggesting cross-reactive memory joined. Among clones contracting day 15 to 85, CD4/CD8 was balanced, whereas later expanders leaned CD4+. Confirmation was lacking for SARS-CoV-2 specificity of second-wave clones that peaked on day 37.

As concerns this clonotype: Its antigen is as yet unknown.

This clonotype was sampled from a young man who had mild COVID-19 (a few samples of this study predate the infection). Cell type and time point are not known. Sequencing input: PBMCs or a T cell subset sorted from them (not recorded which). This sequence joins TRBV12-5 and TRBJ2-1; the D gene is possibly TRBD2 (6 bases). CDR3 sequence reads: CASGTGGNEQFF. CDR3 DNA sequence: TGTGCTAGTGGTACAGGAGGGAATGAGCAGTTCTTC.